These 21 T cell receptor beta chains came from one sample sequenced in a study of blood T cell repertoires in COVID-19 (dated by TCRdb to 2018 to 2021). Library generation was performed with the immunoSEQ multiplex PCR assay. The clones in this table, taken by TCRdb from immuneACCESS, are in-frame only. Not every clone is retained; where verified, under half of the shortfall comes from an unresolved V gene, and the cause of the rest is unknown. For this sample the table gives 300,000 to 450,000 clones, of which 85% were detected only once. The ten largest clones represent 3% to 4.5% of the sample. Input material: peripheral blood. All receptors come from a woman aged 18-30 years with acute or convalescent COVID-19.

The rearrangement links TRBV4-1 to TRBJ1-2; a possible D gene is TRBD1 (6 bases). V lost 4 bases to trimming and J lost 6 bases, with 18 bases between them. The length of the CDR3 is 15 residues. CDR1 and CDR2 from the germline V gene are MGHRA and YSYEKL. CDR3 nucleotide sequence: TGCGCCAGCAGCCTTTTGGACAGCTCTGGTAATGGCTACACCTTC. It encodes CASSLLDSSGNGYTF.

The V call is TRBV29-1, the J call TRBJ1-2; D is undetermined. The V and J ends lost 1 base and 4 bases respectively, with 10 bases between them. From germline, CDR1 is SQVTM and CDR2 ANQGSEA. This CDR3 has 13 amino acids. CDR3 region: CSVEGAGSYGYTF. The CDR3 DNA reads TGCAGCGTTGAAGGCGCAGGTAGCTATGGCTACACCTTC.

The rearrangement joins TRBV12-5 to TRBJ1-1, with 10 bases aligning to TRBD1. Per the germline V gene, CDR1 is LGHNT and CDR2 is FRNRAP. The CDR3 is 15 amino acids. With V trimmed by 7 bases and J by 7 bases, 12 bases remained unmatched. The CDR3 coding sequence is TGTGCTAGTGAAAGTACCGGGACAGGGGCCTTTGAAGCTTTCTTT. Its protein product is CASESTGTGAFEAFF.

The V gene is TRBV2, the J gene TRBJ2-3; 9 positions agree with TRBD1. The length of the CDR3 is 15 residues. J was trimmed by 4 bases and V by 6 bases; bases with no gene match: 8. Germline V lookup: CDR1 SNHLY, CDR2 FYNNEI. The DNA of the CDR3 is TGTGCCAGCAGCGGGGACAGGGACCCATCAGATACGCAGTATTTT. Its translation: CASSGDRDPSDTQYF.

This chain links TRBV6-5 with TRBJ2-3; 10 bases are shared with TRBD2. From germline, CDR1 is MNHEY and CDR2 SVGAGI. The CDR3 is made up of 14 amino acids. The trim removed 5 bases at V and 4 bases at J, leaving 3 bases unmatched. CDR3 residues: CASSLAGESDTQYF. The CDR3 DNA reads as TGTGCCAGCAGTCTAGCGGGAGAGTCAGATACGCAGTATTTT.

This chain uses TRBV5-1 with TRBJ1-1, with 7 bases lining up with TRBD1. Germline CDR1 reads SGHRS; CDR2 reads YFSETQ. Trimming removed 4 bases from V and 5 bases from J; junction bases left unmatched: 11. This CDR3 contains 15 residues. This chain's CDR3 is CASSPIDREETEAFF. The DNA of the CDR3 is TGCGCCAGCAGCCCCATCGACAGGGAGGAGACTGAAGCTTTCTTT.

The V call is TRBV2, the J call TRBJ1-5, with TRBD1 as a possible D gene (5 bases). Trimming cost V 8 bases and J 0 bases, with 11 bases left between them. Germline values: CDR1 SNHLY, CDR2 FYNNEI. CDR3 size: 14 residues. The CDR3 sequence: CASQTEDSNQPQHF. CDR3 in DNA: TGTGCCAGCCAGACAGAGGATAGCAATCAGCCCCAGCATTTT.

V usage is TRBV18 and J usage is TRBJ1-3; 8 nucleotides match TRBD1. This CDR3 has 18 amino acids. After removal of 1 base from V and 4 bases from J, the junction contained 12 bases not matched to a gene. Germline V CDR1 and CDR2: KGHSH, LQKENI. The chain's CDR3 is CASSPRGEDRVGGNTIYF. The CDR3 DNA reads TGTGCCAGCTCACCACGTGGTGAGGACAGGGTCGGCGGAAACACCATATATTTT.

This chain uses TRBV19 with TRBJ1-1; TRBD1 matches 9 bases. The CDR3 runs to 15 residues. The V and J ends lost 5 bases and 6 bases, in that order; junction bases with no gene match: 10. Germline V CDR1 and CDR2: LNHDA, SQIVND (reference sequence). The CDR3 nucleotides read TGTGCCAGTAGTCCGCTACAGGGGGCTGAGGCTGAAGCTTTCTTT. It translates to CASSPLQGAEAEAFF.

The CDR3 loop is CASSGGQGTYNEQFF. CDR3 in DNA: TGTGCCAGCAGTGGGGGACAGGGAACATACAATGAGCAGTTCTTC. The chain joins TRBV2 to TRBJ2-1, with 9 bases aligning to TRBD1. The CDR3 has 15 residues. Per the germline V gene, CDR1 is SNHLY and CDR2 is FYNNEI. The V gene end was trimmed by 4 bases and the J gene end by 4 bases; junction bases not matched to a gene: 5.

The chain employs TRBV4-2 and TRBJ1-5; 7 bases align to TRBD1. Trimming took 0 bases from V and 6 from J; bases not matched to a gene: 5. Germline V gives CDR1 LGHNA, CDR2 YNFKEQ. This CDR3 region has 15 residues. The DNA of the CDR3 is TGTGCCAGCAGCCAAGAAGACAGGGTCGGTCAGCCCCAGCATTTT. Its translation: CASSQEDRVGQPQHF.

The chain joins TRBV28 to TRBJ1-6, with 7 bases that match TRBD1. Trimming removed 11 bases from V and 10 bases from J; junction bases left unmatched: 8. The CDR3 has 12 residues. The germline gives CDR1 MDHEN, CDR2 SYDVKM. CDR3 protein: CAYNRGGSPLHF. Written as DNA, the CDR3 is TGTGCCTACAACAGGGGTGGGTCACCCCTCCACTTT.

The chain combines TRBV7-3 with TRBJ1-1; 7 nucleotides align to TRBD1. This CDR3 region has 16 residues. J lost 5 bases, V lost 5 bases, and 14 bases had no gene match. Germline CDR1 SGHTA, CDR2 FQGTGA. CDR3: CASSPTPDREGTEAFF. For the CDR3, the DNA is TGTGCCAGCAGCCCGACCCCCGACAGGGAAGGTACTGAAGCTTTCTTT.

As DNA, the CDR3 is TGCGCCAGCAGCCGTGGACAGGATCGATACGAGCAGTACTTC. Translating it yields CASSRGQDRYEQYF. The chain couples TRBV4-1 to TRBJ2-7; 7 nucleotides match TRBD1. The germline V gene has CDR1 MGHRA and CDR2 YSYEKL. The CDR3 length is 14 residues. V was clipped by 4 bases and J by 4 bases; unmatched bases: 7.

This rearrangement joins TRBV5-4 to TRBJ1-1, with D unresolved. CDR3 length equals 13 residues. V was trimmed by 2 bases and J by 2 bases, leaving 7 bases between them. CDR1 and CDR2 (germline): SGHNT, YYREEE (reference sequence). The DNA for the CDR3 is TGTGCCAGCAGCTTTGGCACAAACACTGAAGCTTTCTTT. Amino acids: CASSFGTNTEAFF.

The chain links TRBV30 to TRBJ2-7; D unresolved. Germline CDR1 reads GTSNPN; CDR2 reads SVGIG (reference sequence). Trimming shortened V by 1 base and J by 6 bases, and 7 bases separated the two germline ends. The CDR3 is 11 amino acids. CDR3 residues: CAWSDMPEQYF. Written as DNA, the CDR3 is TGTGCCTGGAGTGACATGCCCGAGCAGTACTTC.

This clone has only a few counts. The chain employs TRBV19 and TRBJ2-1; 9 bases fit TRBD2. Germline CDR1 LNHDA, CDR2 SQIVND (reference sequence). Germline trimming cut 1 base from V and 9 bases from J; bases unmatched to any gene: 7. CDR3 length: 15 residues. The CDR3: CASSIGSGSFFEQFF. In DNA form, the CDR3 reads TGTGCCAGTAGTATAGGTAGCGGGAGTTTTTTTGAGCAGTTCTTC.

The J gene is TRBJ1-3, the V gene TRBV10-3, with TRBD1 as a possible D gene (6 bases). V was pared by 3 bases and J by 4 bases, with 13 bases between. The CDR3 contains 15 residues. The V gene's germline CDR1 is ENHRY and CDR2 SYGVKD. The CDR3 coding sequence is TGTGCCATCAGTGAAACCGGGACACACGGAAACACCATATATTTT. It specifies CAISETGTHGNTIYF.

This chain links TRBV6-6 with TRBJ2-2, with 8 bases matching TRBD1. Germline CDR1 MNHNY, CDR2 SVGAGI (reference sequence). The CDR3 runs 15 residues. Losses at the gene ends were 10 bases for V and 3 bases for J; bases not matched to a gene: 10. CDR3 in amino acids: CATVATGAHTGELFF. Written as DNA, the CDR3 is TGTGCCACCGTCGCGACAGGGGCACACACCGGGGAGCTGTTTTTT.

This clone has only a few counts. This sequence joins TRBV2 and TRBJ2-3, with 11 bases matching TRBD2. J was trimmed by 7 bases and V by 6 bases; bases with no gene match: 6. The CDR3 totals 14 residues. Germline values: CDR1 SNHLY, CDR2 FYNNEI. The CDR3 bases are TGTGCCAGCAGCCCTGGGACTAGCGGCTATACGCAGTATTTT. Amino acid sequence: CASSPGTSGYTQYF.

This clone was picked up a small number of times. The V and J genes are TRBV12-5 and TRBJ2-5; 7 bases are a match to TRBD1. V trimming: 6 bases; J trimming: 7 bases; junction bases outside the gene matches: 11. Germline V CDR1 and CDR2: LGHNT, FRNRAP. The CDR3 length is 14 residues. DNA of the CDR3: TGTGCTAGTGGCCCGACAGGGAGTGGAGGGACCCAGTACTTC. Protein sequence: CASGPTGSGGTQYF.